This T cell receptor beta chain came from a study of shared clonotypes between healthy human individuals. Clones were sequenced by immunoSEQ multiplex PCR, and TCRdb holds only the in-frame ones, with some missing. This sample yields 1,400,000 or so clones, of which about 98.5% are seen a single time; 0.36% belongs to the top ten. Trimming took off 0 bases at V and 7 bases at J, with 9 bases between the two ends. The CDR3 covers 13 residues. CDR1 SNHLY and CDR2 FYNNEI come from the germline V gene. General study findings and limits: In general, naive subsets displayed greater estimated richness than memory subsets did. Clonotypes that were shared across a handful of donors made up around 5% of naive CD4 clonotypes.

Concerning this clone itself: The antigen remains undetermined.

Input material: naive CD4+ T cells sorted from blood. Sample subset: CD45RA+ positively selected. The genes are TRBV2 and TRBJ1-2; the D is unclear. This receptor was taken from a young man in good health. The CDR3 region is CASSEAWTGGYTF. In DNA form, the CDR3 reads TGTGCCAGCAGTGAAGCATGGACGGGTGGCTACACCTTC. Using reference TRBV2 and TRBJ1-2 for the parts outside the CDR3, the full variable domain is EPEVTQTPSHQVTQMGQEVILRCVPISNHLYFYWYRQILGQKVEFLVSFYNNEISEKSEIFDDQFSVERPDGSNFTLKIRSTKLEDSAMYFCASSEAWTGGYTFGSGTRLTVV.